The entry below gives a single T cell receptor (beta chain) sequence along with its context. The antigen is unknown. Trimming took 6 bases from V and 2 from J, leaving 11 bases between them. Germline assignment: CDR1 SGHTA and CDR2 FQGNSA. The CDR3 is made up of 13 amino acids. RNA was extracted and reverse transcribed into cDNA as the sequencing template. The assay was immunoSEQ multiplex PCR, and TCRdb's table has in-frame clones only and misses some. The table has approximately 210,000 clones, around 60% seen once. The sample is drawn from a study of CD8+ T cells in alopecia areata. General study points: Tofacitinib significantly lowered scalp clonality and expanded CD8+ clones among the top 100. TCRs were shared less clearly across patients than in mice, possibly for HLA-related reasons.

As to treatment: oral pan-JAK inhibitor, 5-10 mg twice daily. This chain joins TRBV7-2 and TRBJ2-7; no reliable D call. This sequence originates from a human donor with alopecia areata. The sample in question was CD4+ T cells sorted from blood, obtained at approximately week 50, from a patient treated with tofacitinib. The CDR3 coding sequence is TGTGCCAGCAGGACGTCAGCGACCTACGAGCAGTACTTC. This encodes CASRTSATYEQYF.